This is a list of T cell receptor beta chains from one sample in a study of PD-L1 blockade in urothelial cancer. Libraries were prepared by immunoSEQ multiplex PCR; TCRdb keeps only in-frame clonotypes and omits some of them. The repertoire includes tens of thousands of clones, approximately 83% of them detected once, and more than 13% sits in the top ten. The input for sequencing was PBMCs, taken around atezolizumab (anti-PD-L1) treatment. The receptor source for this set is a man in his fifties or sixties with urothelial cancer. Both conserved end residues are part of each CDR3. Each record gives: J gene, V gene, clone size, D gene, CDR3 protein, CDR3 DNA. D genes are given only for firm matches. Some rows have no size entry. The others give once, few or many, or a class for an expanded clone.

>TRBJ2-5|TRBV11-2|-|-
CASSIGRRGETQYF
TGTGCCAGCAGCATAGGGCGTCGGGGAGAGACCCAGTACTTC
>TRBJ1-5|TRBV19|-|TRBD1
CASSIDGTGHNQPQHF
TGTGCCAGTAGTATAGATGGGACAGGGCACAATCAGCCCCAGCATTTT
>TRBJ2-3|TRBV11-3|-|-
CASSRTGISTDTQYF
TGTGCCAGCAGCCGAACAGGAATTAGCACAGATACGCAGTATTTT
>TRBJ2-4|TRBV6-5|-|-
CASSYGGGGKNIQYF
TGTGCCAGCAGTTACGGAGGGGGCGGCAAAAACATTCAGTACTTC
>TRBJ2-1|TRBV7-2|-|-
CASSLDLFGNEQFF
TGTGCCAGCAGCTTAGATTTATTCGGCAATGAGCAGTTCTTC
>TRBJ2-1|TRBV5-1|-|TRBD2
CASHTGGRVRNEQFF
TGCGCCAGCCACACCGGCGGGAGGGTACGCAATGAGCAGTTCTTC
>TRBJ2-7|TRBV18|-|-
CASSPQEGGYEQYF
TGTGCCAGCTCACCACAGGAAGGGGGCTACGAGCAGTACTTC
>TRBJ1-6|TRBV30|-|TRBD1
CAWSLPGGHNNSPLHF
TGTGCCTGGAGTCTTCCAGGGGGCCATAATAATTCACCCCTCCACTTT
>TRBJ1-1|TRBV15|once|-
CATSRKGDTEAFF
TGTGCCACCAGCAGGAAGGGGGATACTGAAGCTTTCTTT
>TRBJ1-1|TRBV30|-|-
CLWRTNTEAFF
TGTTTATGGAGGACGAACACTGAAGCTTTCTTT
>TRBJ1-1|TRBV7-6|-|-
CASSTQENTEAFF
TGTGCCAGCAGCACACAGGAGAACACTGAAGCTTTCTTT
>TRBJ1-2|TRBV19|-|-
CASGEQVGGYTF
TGTGCCAGCGGGGAACAAGTCGGAGGCTACACCTTC
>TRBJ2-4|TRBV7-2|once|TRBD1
CASSPRTGFLNIQYF
TGTGCCAGCAGCCCCCGGACAGGGTTTCTAAACATTCAGTACTTC
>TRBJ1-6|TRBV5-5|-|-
CASSFDWSSYNSPLHF
TGTGCCAGCAGCTTTGATTGGAGCTCCTATAATTCACCCCTCCACTTT
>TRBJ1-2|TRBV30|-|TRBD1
CAWSRTGVNYGYTF
TGTGCCTGGAGTCGGACAGGGGTTAACTATGGCTACACCTTC
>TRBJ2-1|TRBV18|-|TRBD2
CASSPPNSGLAGGNEQFF
TGTGCCAGCTCACCACCGAACTCAGGGCTAGCGGGGGGCAATGAGCAGTTCTTC
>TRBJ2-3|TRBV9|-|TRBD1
CASSAGTASTDTQYF
TGTGCCAGCAGCGCCGGGACAGCCAGCACAGATACGCAGTATTTT
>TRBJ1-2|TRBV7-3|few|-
CASSLRGDGDYGYTF
TGTGCCAGCAGCTTAAGGGGGGATGGGGACTATGGCTACACCTTC
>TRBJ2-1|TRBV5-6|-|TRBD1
CASSIGQGVNEQFF
TGTGCCAGCAGCATCGGACAGGGGGTGAATGAGCAGTTCTTC
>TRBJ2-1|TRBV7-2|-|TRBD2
CASSLGLAVNEQFF
TGTGCCAGCAGCTTAGGACTAGCGGTCAATGAGCAGTTCTTC
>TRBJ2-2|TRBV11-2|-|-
CASTLLGSGELFF
TGTGCCAGCACCTTACTAGGATCCGGGGAGCTGTTTTTT
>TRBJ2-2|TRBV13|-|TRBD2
CASSSRKRGADTGELFF
TGTGCCAGCAGCTCGAGAAAGCGGGGGGCCGACACCGGGGAGCTGTTTTTT
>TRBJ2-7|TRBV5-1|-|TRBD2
CASSGRGGLYEQYF
TGCGCCAGCAGCGGACGGGGGGGCCTCTACGAGCAGTACTTC
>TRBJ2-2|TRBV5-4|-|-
CASSFLGGPRTGELFF
TGTGCCAGCAGCTTCCTGGGGGGGCCTCGGACCGGGGAGCTGTTTTTT
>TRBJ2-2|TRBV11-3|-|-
CASSLDLNTGELFF
TGTGCCAGCAGCTTAGACTTGAACACCGGGGAGCTGTTTTTT
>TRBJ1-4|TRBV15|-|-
CATSRDKQGYEKLFF
TGTGCCACCAGCAGAGATAAGCAGGGCTATGAAAAACTGTTTTTT
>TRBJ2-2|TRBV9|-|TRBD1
CASSGTGGSTGELFF
TGTGCCAGCAGCGGGACAGGGGGGAGTACCGGGGAGCTGTTTTTT
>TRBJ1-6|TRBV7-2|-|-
CASSLVFPSSYNSPLHF
TGTGCCAGCAGCTTAGTATTCCCGAGCTCCTATAATTCACCCCTCCACTTT
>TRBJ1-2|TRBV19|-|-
CASSIGQGRLHNYGYTF
TGTGCCAGTAGTATTGGGCAGGGAAGACTCCATAACTATGGCTACACCTTC
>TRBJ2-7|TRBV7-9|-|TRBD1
CASMTGQNSYEQYF
TGTGCCAGCATGACGGGACAGAACTCCTACGAGCAGTACTTC
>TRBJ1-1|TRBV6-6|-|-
CASSYLANTEAFF
TGTGCCAGCAGTTACTTGGCGAACACTGAAGCTTTCTTT
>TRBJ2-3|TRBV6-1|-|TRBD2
CASSGGRGVNTDTQYF
TGTGCCAGCAGTGGGGGCCGGGGGGTTAACACAGATACGCAGTATTTT
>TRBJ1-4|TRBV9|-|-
CASSVQPGHNNEKLFF
TGTGCCAGCAGCGTTCAACCGGGACACAATAATGAAAAACTGTTTTTT
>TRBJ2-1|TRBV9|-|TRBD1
CASSPSGQGDWSEQFF
TGTGCCAGCAGCCCTAGCGGACAGGGGGATTGGAGTGAGCAGTTCTTC
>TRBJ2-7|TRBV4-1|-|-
CASSQRKGGSYEQYF
TGCGCCAGCAGCCAAAGAAAGGGGGGGTCCTACGAGCAGTACTTC
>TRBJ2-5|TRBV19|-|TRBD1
CASRQGLRETQYF
TGTGCCAGCCGACAGGGGCTGAGGGAGACCCAGTACTTC
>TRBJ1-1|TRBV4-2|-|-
CASSQADRLNTEAFF
TGTGCCAGCAGCCAAGCTGACAGGCTGAACACTGAAGCTTTCTTT
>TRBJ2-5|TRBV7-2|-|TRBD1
CASSLGSGQGTMGQYF
TGTGCCAGCAGCTTAGGTTCCGGACAGGGGACGATGGGCCAGTACTTC
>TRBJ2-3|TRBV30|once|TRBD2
CAWSVPGGLTDTQYF
TGTGCCTGGAGTGTACCCGGGGGACTAACAGATACGCAGTATTTT
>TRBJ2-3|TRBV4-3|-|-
CASSQDRGDTQYF
TGCGCCAGCAGCCAAGATCGTGGCGATACGCAGTATTTT
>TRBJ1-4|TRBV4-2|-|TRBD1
CASSHPPGQRDEKLFF
TGTGCCAGCAGCCATCCTCCGGGACAGCGGGATGAAAAACTGTTTTTT
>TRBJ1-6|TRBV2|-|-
CASVNSGALGSPLHF
TGTGCCAGCGTTAACTCAGGGGCCCTTGGTTCACCCCTCCACTTT
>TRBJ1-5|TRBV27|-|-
CASSLSGGAFQPQHF
TGTGCCAGCAGTTTATCGGGAGGAGCCTTTCAGCCCCAGCATTTT
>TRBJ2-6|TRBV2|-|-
CASIDSSGANVLTF
TGTGCCAGCATTGACAGCTCTGGGGCCAACGTCCTGACTTTC
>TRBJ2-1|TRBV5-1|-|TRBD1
CASSLVEDRGRRFF
TGCGCCAGCAGCTTGGTTGAGGACAGGGGGCGTCGGTTCTTC
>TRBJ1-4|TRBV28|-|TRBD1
CASSLEDRDIEKLFF
TGTGCCAGCAGTTTAGAGGACAGGGATATTGAAAAACTGTTTTTT
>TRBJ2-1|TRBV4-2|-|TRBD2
CASSQDIGTSGDEQFF
TGTGCCAGCAGCCAAGACATCGGGACTAGCGGCGATGAGCAGTTCTTC
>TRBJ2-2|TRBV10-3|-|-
CAISGTSNTGELFF
TGTGCCATCTCCGGGACATCGAACACCGGGGAGCTGTTTTTT
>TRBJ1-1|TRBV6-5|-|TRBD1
CASATGVETEAFF
TGTGCCAGCGCGACAGGGGTGGAGACTGAAGCTTTCTTT
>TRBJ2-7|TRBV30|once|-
CAWSVMAGRYEQYF
TGTGCCTGGAGTGTAATGGCAGGGCGATACGAGCAGTACTTC
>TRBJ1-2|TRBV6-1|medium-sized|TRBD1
CASSEGTGYGYTF
TGTGCCAGCAGTGAGGGGACAGGCTATGGCTACACCTTC
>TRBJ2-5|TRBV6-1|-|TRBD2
CASSEVWGGRETQYF
TGTGCCAGCAGTGAAGTTTGGGGGGGTCGGGAGACCCAGTACTTC